These 31 T cell receptor beta chains share one sample of origin, sequenced in a study of T-cell memory formation after mild COVID-19. TCRdb re-analysed the 5' RACE reads in MiXCR, keeping a single row per CDR3 protein. In the table there are about 310,000 distinct CDR3 sequences, roughly 19% of which are singletons. What was sequenced was PBMCs or a T cell subset sorted from them (not recorded which). The receptors stem from a man aged 18 to 30 who had mild COVID-19 (a few samples of this study predate the infection). Cell type and time point are not known.

This clonotype was picked up one time. The chain links TRBV29-1 to TRBJ2-3; TRBD2 matches 8 bases. Germline assignment: CDR1 SQVTM and CDR2 ANQGSEA. The CDR3 length is 13 residues. The V segment lost 6 bases and the J segment 5 bases; nucleotides outside the gene matches: 7. DNA for the CDR3: TGCAGCGTGGGACTAGGGTGGGGAGATACGCAGTATTTT. Its translation: CSVGLGWGDTQYF.

This clonotype appeared a few times. The chain uses TRBV12-3 or TRBV12-4 and TRBJ1-6; possibly TRBD1 for D (5 bases). V was cut by 3 bases and J by 6 bases, with 9 bases left in between. The CDR3 consists of 14 residues. CDR3 region: CASSFQGGNSPLHF. In nucleotides, the CDR3 is TGTGCCAGCAGTTTCCAGGGAGGTAATTCACCCCTCCACTTT.

This clonotype was recorded many times. The chain joins TRBV4-3 to TRBJ1-6; tentative D call: TRBD1 (6 bases). The CDR3 length is 14 residues. Germline V gives CDR1 LGHNA, CDR2 YSLEER. V shed 4 bases and J shed 8 bases, with 12 bases lying between them. DNA of the CDR3: TGCGCCAGCAGCCGTACAGGGACTGATTCACCCCTCCACTTT. Translated: CASSRTGTDSPLHF.

This clonotype showed up just a few times. The chain couples TRBV7-6 to TRBJ1-1; no firm D call. The CDR3 covers 16 residues. CDR1 SGHVS and CDR2 FNYEAQ come from the germline V gene. V lost 1 base and J 4 bases, leaving 16 bases between the germline ends. CDR3 DNA sequence: TGTGCCAGCAGCTTAGGTCCGCAAAGTTTGCGCACTGAAGCTTTCTTT. Translating gives CASSLGPQSLRTEAFF.

This chain connects TRBV18 to TRBJ1-4, with D possibly matching TRBD1 (6 bases). The CDR3 loop spans 15 amino acids. The V gene lost 3 bases and the J gene lost 1 base, with 9 bases spanning the gap. The germline V gene has CDR1 KGHSH and CDR2 LQKENI. This CDR3 is CASSPRTVTNEKLFF. In DNA form, the CDR3 reads TGTGCCAGCTCACCCCGGACAGTAACTAATGAAAAACTGTTTTTT.

The chain uses TRBV5-4 and TRBJ2-3, with D possibly matching TRBD1 (5 bases). Per germline, CDR1 SGHNT and CDR2 YYREEE (reference sequence). The V and J ends lost 4 bases and 1 base respectively, with 16 bases between them. CDR3 length: 16 amino acids. CDR3 region: CASSLTALEGTDTQYF. CDR3 nucleotides: TGTGCCAGCAGCCTGACAGCTCTAGAGGGCACAGATACGCAGTATTTT.

This sequence joins TRBV6-2 or TRBV6-3 and TRBJ2-2; TRBD1 is a possible D gene (5 bases). Per germline, CDR1 MNHEY and CDR2 SVGEGT. The germline V and J ends were trimmed by 4 bases and 2 bases, with 14 bases remaining between them. This CDR3 comprises 16 residues. CDR3 sequence reads: CASSWRGATNTGELFF. The CDR3 bases are TGTGCCAGCAGTTGGCGTGGGGCAACCAACACCGGGGAGCTGTTTTTT.

This clonotype has only a few counts. The V and J genes are TRBV24-1 and TRBJ1-1, with D perhaps TRBD1 (5 bases). Germline V gene data show CDR1 as KGHDR and CDR2 as SFDVKD. With 1 base removed from V and 1 base from J, the gap between germline ends came to 9 bases. This CDR3 is 15 amino acids long. The CDR3 coding sequence is TGTGCCACCAGTGATTTCGGACATTCGAACACTGAAGCTTTCTTT. It specifies CATSDFGHSNTEAFF.

This clonotype showed up many times. CDR3 sequence (DNA): TGTGCCAGCAGTCCCAGCGGGGGCAAAACCGGGGAGCTGTTTTTT. Its translation: CASSPSGGKTGELFF. This chain links TRBV6-2 or TRBV6-3 with TRBJ2-2, with TRBD2 identical over 8 bases. The trim removed 5 bases at V and 5 bases at J, leaving 7 bases unmatched. CDR3 length: 15 amino acids. Germline-derived CDR1 and CDR2 are MNHEY and SVGEGT.

This clonotype was counted a few times. This rearrangement joins TRBV28 to TRBJ2-5; the D call may be TRBD1 or TRBD2 (5 bases each). V was clipped by 7 bases and J by 4 bases, with 16 bases between them. The CDR3 is made up of 14 amino acids. CDR1 MDHEN and CDR2 SYDVKM come from the germline V gene. Written as DNA, the CDR3 is TGTGCCAGCACCCCGCTAGGGGACGTAGAGACCCAGTACTTC. It codes for CASTPLGDVETQYF.

This clonotype was picked up a small number of times. V is TRBV6-5 and J is TRBJ2-3, with D maybe TRBD1 (6 bases). V lost 3 bases to trimming and J lost 6 bases, with 13 bases between them. Germline assignment: CDR1 MNHEY and CDR2 SVGAGI. There are 14 residues in the CDR3. The CDR3: CASSYVGAGDTQYF. CDR3 in DNA: TGTGCCAGCAGTTATGTGGGGGCCGGGGATACGCAGTATTTT.

The table lists this clonotype with a few counts. The V and J genes are TRBV5-1 and TRBJ1-2, with a tentative D call TRBD1 (5 bases). Per germline, CDR1 SGHRS and CDR2 YFSETQ. The CDR3 has 14 residues. Trimming took 0 bases from V and 7 from J, leaving 13 bases between them. The CDR3 loop is CASSLVSGSLGYTF. The CDR3 DNA follows: TGCGCCAGCAGCTTGGTATCAGGGTCCCTTGGCTACACCTTC.

This clonotype was detected only a few times. The CDR3 sequence: CASSPSEETQYF. The DNA of the CDR3 is TGTGCCAGCAGCCCTTCGGAGGAGACCCAGTACTTC. V gene TRBV14 combines with J gene TRBJ2-5; unclear D gene. The V gene's germline CDR1 is SGHDN and CDR2 FVKESK. V dropped 4 bases and J dropped 5 bases, with 8 bases sitting between them. CDR3 length equals 12 residues.

The chain uses TRBV29-1 and TRBJ1-3; the D is unclear. The CDR3 length is 12 residues. Germline V lookup: CDR1 SQVTM, CDR2 ANQGSEA. V was cut by 4 bases and J by 4 bases, with 8 bases left in between. The CDR3 nucleotides are TGCAGCGTTGCCCCGTCCGGAAACACCATATATTTT. Its translation: CSVAPSGNTIYF.

The V and J genes are TRBV28 and TRBJ1-5, with 8 bases that match TRBD1. With V trimmed by 5 bases and J by 0 bases, 6 bases remained unmatched. There are 16 residues in the CDR3. The germline V gene encodes CDR1 MDHEN and CDR2 SYDVKM. CDR3 sequence: CASSLGTGRSNQPQHF. The DNA of the CDR3 is TGTGCCAGCAGTCTAGGGACAGGCCGTAGCAATCAGCCCCAGCATTTT.

This chain joins TRBV4-3 and TRBJ1-1; D ambiguous. The CDR3 covers 15 residues. The V end was cut by 0 bases, the J end by 3 bases, with 11 bases between. Looked up from germline, CDR1 is LGHNA and CDR2 is YSLEER. The CDR3, as DNA: TGCGCCAGCAGCCAAGATCTAGGAACGGACACTGAAGCTTTCTTT. This sequence encodes CASSQDLGTDTEAFF.

CDR3 region: CARMTGGGTEAFF. As DNA, the CDR3 is TGTGCCAGAATGACAGGGGGAGGAACTGAAGCTTTCTTT. This chain connects TRBV2 to TRBJ1-1; 9 bases match TRBD1. The V gene end was trimmed by 9 bases and the J gene end by 5 bases; junction bases not matched to a gene: 7. The CDR3 length is 13 residues. Looked up from germline, CDR1 is SNHLY and CDR2 is FYNNEI.

This clonotype was seen once. The chain recombines TRBV6-5 with TRBJ1-2, with D perhaps TRBD1 (6 bases). The CDR3 covers 16 residues. Germline values: CDR1 MNHEY, CDR2 SVGAGI. V lost 7 bases, J lost 7 bases, and 25 bases lay in between. CDR3 protein: CASNLNPAGEVGGYTF. The CDR3 DNA follows: TGTGCCAGCAACCTAAACCCTGCAGGGGAGGTTGGTGGCTACACCTTC.

This chain joins TRBV5-4 and TRBJ2-5; 7 bases align to TRBD1. Per the germline V gene, CDR1 is SGHNT and CDR2 is YYREEE (reference sequence). The CDR3 length is 16 residues. J gave up 2 bases and V 5 bases, and 12 bases lay outside the gene matches. DNA for the CDR3: TGTGCCAGCAGTTTCGGACAGGCCGTCTTTCAAGAGACCCAGTACTTC. Translating gives CASSFGQAVFQETQYF.

This clonotype was observed a few times. The chain carries TRBV2 and TRBJ2-7, with TRBD1 matching 9 bases. The CDR3 sequence is 14 residues long. In germline, CDR1 is SNHLY, CDR2 FYNNEI. With 3 bases clipped from V and 6 bases from J, the junction kept 6 bases outside the gene matches. CDR3 region: CASSDFGTGREQYV. The CDR3 nucleotides are TGTGCCAGCAGTGATTTCGGGACAGGGCGCGAGCAGTACGTC.

This clonotype was detected a few times. This rearrangement joins TRBV5-1 to TRBJ2-2, with D possibly being TRBD2 (5 bases). This CDR3 region has 16 residues. The germline gives CDR1 SGHRS, CDR2 YFSETQ. Deletions cut 4 bases from V and 2 bases from J, with 15 bases between. The CDR3 here is CASSPAGSLNTGELFF. CDR3 DNA: TGCGCCAGCAGCCCCGCGGGTAGCCTCAACACCGGGGAGCTGTTTTTT.

The gene calls are TRBV20-1 and TRBJ2-2; D gene unclear. The V end was cut by 3 bases, the J end by 3 bases, with 17 bases between. The CDR3 is made up of 16 amino acids. The germline CDR1 and CDR2 sequences are DFQATT and SNEGSKA (reference sequence). The chain's CDR3 is CSASHSFARYTGELFF. CDR3 coding DNA: TGCAGTGCTAGCCACTCCTTCGCCAGATACACCGGGGAGCTGTTTTTT.

This clonotype was seen more than once but under ten times. The J gene is TRBJ1-4, the V gene TRBV7-9; possibly TRBD1 for D (5 bases). V was cut by 4 bases and J by 7 bases, with 22 bases left in between. There are 17 residues in the CDR3. CDR1 and CDR2 from the germline V gene are SEHNR and FQNEAQ (reference sequence). The CDR3 DNA sequence: TGTGCCAGCAGCTCCGTCAGGCCGGGGCACCGCGGTGAAAAACTGTTTTTT. It specifies CASSSVRPGHRGEKLFF.

The chain combines TRBV7-9 with TRBJ2-4; the D gene is possibly TRBD2 (5 bases). The CDR3 spans 12 residues. Germline assignment: CDR1 SEHNR and CDR2 FQNEAQ (reference sequence). The ends were cut back, 0 bases at V and 15 bases at J, with 12 bases in the middle. For the CDR3, the DNA is TGTGCCAGCAGCTTAGCGTCGGGGTTGTGGTACTTC. Translation gives CASSLASGLWYF.

The chain combines TRBV6-2 or TRBV6-3 with TRBJ2-7, with unresolved D. The CDR3 is 13 residues long. Germline lookup yields CDR1 MNHEY and CDR2 SVGEGT. V was trimmed by 5 bases and J by 3 bases, leaving 11 bases between them. CDR3 nucleotide sequence: TGTGCCAGCAGTGGTCGAATCCTCTACGAGCAGTACGTC. Amino acid sequence: CASSGRILYEQYV.

V is TRBV20-1 and J is TRBJ2-5, with unresolved D. Germline V gives CDR1 DFQATT, CDR2 SNEGSKA (reference sequence). This CDR3 contains 17 residues. Trimming left V 2 bases short and J 5 bases short, with 24 bases between. The chain's CDR3 is CSARSFSSGPARETQYF. As DNA, the CDR3 is TGCAGTGCTAGATCCTTCAGCTCCGGGCCTGCCAGGGAGACCCAGTACTTC.

This clonotype was detected only a few times. The chain links TRBV6-2 or TRBV6-3 to TRBJ1-6; 7 bases match TRBD1. V shed 8 bases and J 8 bases; nucleotides not matched to a gene: 9. There are 14 residues in the CDR3. Germline assignment: CDR1 MNHEY and CDR2 SVGEGT. The CDR3 spells CASQIDRAYSPLHF. In DNA, the CDR3 is TGTGCCAGCCAAATCGACAGGGCGTATTCACCCCTCCACTTT.

This rearrangement joins TRBV9 to TRBJ2-4, with D perhaps matching TRBD1 or TRBD2 (6 bases each). CDR3 length equals 15 residues. Deletions cut 0 bases from V and 8 bases from J, with 15 bases between. The germline V gene has CDR1 SGDLS and CDR2 YYNGEE. CDR3 in amino acids: CASSVASGGLDIQYF. The CDR3 DNA reads as TGTGCCAGCAGCGTAGCTTCCGGGGGCCTGGACATTCAGTACTTC.

The chain recombines TRBV6-2 or TRBV6-3 with TRBJ2-3; TRBD2 might be the D (6 bases). Trimming pared 5 bases from V and 8 bases from J, leaving 11 bases between. The germline V gene encodes CDR1 MNHEY and CDR2 SVGEGT. The CDR3 contains 12 residues. CDR3 DNA sequence: TGTGCCAGCAGTACGAGGCGGGGTACGCAGTATTTT. Amino acids: CASSTRRGTQYF.

The chain links TRBV4-3 to TRBJ1-5, with D possibly TRBD1 on 6 matching bases. V shed 3 bases and J shed 3 bases, with 15 bases lying between them. In germline, CDR1 is LGHNA, CDR2 YSLEER. The CDR3 spans 16 residues. CDR3 sequence reads: CASSQKRQAINQPQHF. The CDR3 bases are TGCGCCAGCAGCCAGAAGAGACAGGCGATCAATCAGCCCCAGCATTTT.

This sequence joins TRBV7-8 and TRBJ2-3; 8 bases match TRBD1. There are 16 residues in the CDR3. Per germline, CDR1 SGHVS and CDR2 FQNEAQ. Germline trimming cut 1 base from V and 4 bases from J; bases unmatched to any gene: 7. In DNA, the CDR3 is TGTGCCAGCAGCTTAGTAGGGACAGGAGACGCAGATACGCAGTATTTT. The encoded protein is CASSLVGTGDADTQYF.